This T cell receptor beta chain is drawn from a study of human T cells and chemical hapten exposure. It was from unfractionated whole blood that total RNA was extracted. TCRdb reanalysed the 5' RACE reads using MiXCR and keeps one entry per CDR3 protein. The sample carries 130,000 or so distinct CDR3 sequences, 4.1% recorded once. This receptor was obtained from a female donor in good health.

CDR3 amino acids: CASSEAGVPVGYTDTQYF. CDR3 bases: TGTGCCAGCAGTGAAGCGGGGGTCCCGGTGGGGTACACAGATACGCAGTATTTT. The genes are TRBV2 and TRBJ2-3; D is tentatively TRBD1 or TRBD2 (5 bases each). The CDR3 extends over 18 amino acids. Germline assignment: CDR1 SNHLY and CDR2 FYNNEI. The germline V and J ends were trimmed by 0 bases and 2 bases, with 18 bases remaining between them.